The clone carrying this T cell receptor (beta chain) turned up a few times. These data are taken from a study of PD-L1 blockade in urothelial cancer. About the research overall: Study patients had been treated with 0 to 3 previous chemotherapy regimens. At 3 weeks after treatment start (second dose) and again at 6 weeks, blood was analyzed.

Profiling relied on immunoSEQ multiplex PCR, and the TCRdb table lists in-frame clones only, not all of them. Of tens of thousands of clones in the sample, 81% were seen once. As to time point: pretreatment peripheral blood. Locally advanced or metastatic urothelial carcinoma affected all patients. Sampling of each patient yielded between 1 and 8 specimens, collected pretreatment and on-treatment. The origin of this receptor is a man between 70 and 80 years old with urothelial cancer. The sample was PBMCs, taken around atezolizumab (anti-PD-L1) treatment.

The CDR3 DNA is TGTGCCAGCAGTCAACAGGGCCTTCAGTACTTC. It codes for CASSQQGLQYF. The rearrangement links TRBV6-5 to TRBJ2-4; D perhaps matches TRBD1 (6 bases). This CDR3 contains 11 residues. CDR1 is MNHEY, CDR2 SVGAGI, per germline. The V gene lost 5 bases and the J gene lost 11 bases, with 10 bases spanning the gap.